These T cell receptor beta chains were read from a single sample in a study of beta chain features in type 1 diabetes. Profiling relied on immunoSEQ multiplex PCR, and the TCRdb table lists in-frame clones only, not all of them. Of some 160,000 clones listed, roughly 9% were seen once; the top ten hold roughly 2.5%. The sample was central memory CD4+ T cells from blood. These TCRs come from a woman aged 18-29 years in good health. Each CDR3 is given with its conserved first and last residue. Fields, in order: J gene, V gene, clone size, D gene, CDR3 protein, CDR3 DNA. A D gene is named only where the DNA matches it firmly. Clone size is not always given. Where it is, it says once, few, many or a class for expanded clones.

TRBJ2-5 | TRBV10-2 | few | TRBD1 | CASSKGTGEETQYF | TGCGCCAGCAGTAAAGGGACAGGGGAAGAGACCCAGTACTTC
TRBJ2-7 | TRBV29-1 | few | TRBD2 | CSAFSGSSYEQYF | TGCAGCGCCTTTAGCGGGAGCTCCTACGAGCAGTACTTC
TRBJ1-2 | TRBV7-9 | NA | TRBD1 | CASSLARTGVGYTF | TGTGCCAGCAGCTTAGCCCGGACAGGGGTTGGCTACACCTTC
TRBJ2-5 | TRBV15 | many | TRBD2 | CATSRTSGPETQYF | TGTGCCACCAGCAGAACTAGCGGGCCAGAGACCCAGTACTTC
TRBJ1-2 | TRBV29-1 | NA | NA | CSTTHQANYGYTF | TGCAGTACCACACATCAGGCTAACTATGGCTACACCTTC
TRBJ2-1 | TRBV7-3 | few | TRBD2 | CASSPGLAGYNEQFF | TGTGCCAGCAGCCCAGGGCTAGCGGGGTACAATGAGCAGTTCTTC
TRBJ1-1 | TRBV13 | NA | NA | CASSSRWGSREAFF | TGTGCCAGCAGCTCCAGGTGGGGGTCCCGGGAGGCTTTCTTT
TRBJ2-1 | TRBV7-2 | NA | TRBD2 | CASSLPSGSYNEQFF | TGTGCCAGCAGCTTACCTAGCGGCTCCTACAATGAGCAGTTCTTC
TRBJ2-2 | TRBV19 | few | NA | CASSLGPGGTGELFF | TGTGCCAGTAGTTTGGGACCCGGGGGCACCGGGGAGCTGTTTTTT
TRBJ2-6 | TRBV5-4 | few | TRBD1 | CASSLNRGPGANVLTF | TGTGCCAGCAGCTTGAACAGGGGGCCTGGGGCCAACGTCCTGACTTTC
TRBJ1-4 | TRBV21-1 | few | NA | CASSQPHGTGGEKLFF | TGTGCCAGCAGCCAACCCCACGGGACAGGGGGAGAAAAACTGTTTTTT
TRBJ2-1 | TRBV7-2 | few | TRBD1 | CASDETGRLGEQFF | TGTGCCAGCGATGAGACAGGGCGGTTGGGTGAGCAGTTCTTC
TRBJ1-2 | TRBV20-1 | NA | NA | CSASPPRGYTF | TGCAGTGCCTCCCCCCCCAGGGGCTACACCTTC
TRBJ2-1 | TRBV14 | NA | TRBD1 | CASSQVERQGYNEQFF | TGTGCCAGCAGCCAAGTAGAGAGACAGGGATACAATGAGCAGTTCTTC
TRBJ1-5 | TRBV7-9 | NA | NA | CASSANINQPQHF | TGTGCCAGCAGCGCAAACATCAATCAGCCCCAGCATTTT
TRBJ2-7 | TRBV18 | few | TRBD1 | CASSLDRDREQYF | TGTGCCAGCTCACTTGACCGGGACAGGGAGCAGTACTTC
TRBJ2-1 | TRBV5-1 | NA | TRBD2 | CASTGRGGPGNEQFF | TGCGCCAGCACCGGGCGGGGGGGCCCAGGGAATGAGCAGTTCTTC
TRBJ1-3 | TRBV6-5 | NA | TRBD1 | CASSYSYSGQGRTIYF | TGTGCCAGCAGTTACTCATATAGCGGACAGGGGAGGACCATATATTTT
TRBJ2-1 | TRBV30 | few | TRBD2 | CAWREPSGSNNEQFF | TGTGCCTGGAGGGAACCTAGCGGGAGTAACAATGAGCAGTTCTTC
TRBJ1-1 | TRBV18 | few | TRBD1 | CASQGDYTEAFF | TGTGCCAGCCAGGGGGATTACACTGAAGCTTTCTTT
TRBJ2-5 | TRBV5-1 | few | TRBD2 | CASSPARGGRAETQYF | TGCGCCAGCAGTCCGGCACGCGGCGGGAGGGCAGAGACCCAGTACTTC
TRBJ2-1 | TRBV28 | many | TRBD2 | CASSLIASGRRYEQFF | TGTGCCAGCAGTTTAATCGCTAGCGGGAGGCGGTATGAGCAGTTCTTC
TRBJ2-3 | TRBV9 | NA | NA | CASSVLARTSTDTQYF | TGTGCCAGCAGCGTTCTAGCGAGGACTAGCACAGATACGCAGTATTTT
TRBJ1-1 | TRBV5-1 | few | TRBD1 | CASSWGTGTEAFF | TGCGCCAGCAGCTGGGGGACAGGGACTGAAGCTTTCTTT
TRBJ2-2 | TRBV18 | few | NA | CASSPSTGSHTGELFF | TGTGCCAGCTCACCCTCTACAGGGTCCCACACCGGGGAGCTGTTTTTT
TRBJ1-2 | TRBV6-1 | few | TRBD1 | CASSADRNTNYGYTF | TGTGCCAGCAGCGCGGACAGGAACACTAACTATGGCTACACCTTC
TRBJ2-1 | TRBV19 | NA | TRBD2 | CASSRVASGDNEQFF | TGTGCCAGTAGTAGAGTCGCTAGCGGAGACAATGAGCAGTTCTTC
TRBJ2-5 | TRBV19 | NA | TRBD1 | CASRDRGSETQYF | TGTGCCAGTCGGGACAGGGGCTCAGAGACCCAGTACTTC
TRBJ2-5 | TRBV18 | many | NA | CASSPLLEDQETQYF | TGTGCCAGCTCACCCCTGTTGGAGGACCAAGAGACCCAGTACTTC
TRBJ1-4 | TRBV7-9 | few | TRBD1 | CASSPDREDRKLFF | TGTGCCAGCAGCCCGGACAGGGAAGACCGAAAACTGTTTTTT
TRBJ2-3 | TRBV9 | few | NA | CASSPVGDSTDTQYF | TGTGCCAGCAGCCCGGTCGGGGATAGCACAGATACGCAGTATTTT
TRBJ2-7 | TRBV29-1 | few | TRBD1 | CSVVGQGATYEQYF | TGCAGCGTCGTGGGACAGGGGGCCACCTACGAGCAGTACTTC
TRBJ2-1 | TRBV12-5 | NA | TRBD2 | CASVLAPASGVSYNEQFF | TGTGCTAGTGTCCTCGCTCCGGCTAGCGGGGTCTCCTACAATGAGCAGTTCTTC
TRBJ2-5 | TRBV30 | NA | TRBD2 | CAWSAGGSLKETQYF | TGTGCCTGGAGTGCGGGCGGGAGTCTCAAAGAGACCCAGTACTTC
TRBJ2-1 | TRBV5-8 | NA | TRBD2 | CASSFSGETSGYNEQFF | TGTGCCAGCAGCTTCTCTGGGGAGACTAGCGGTTACAATGAGCAGTTCTTC
TRBJ1-1 | TRBV27 | few | NA | CASSSQGASEAFF | TGTGCCAGCAGTTCACAGGGTGCGAGTGAAGCTTTCTTT
TRBJ2-4 | TRBV5-4 | few | TRBD1 | CASSLTGENIQYF | TGTGCCAGCAGCCTAACAGGGGAAAACATTCAGTACTTC
TRBJ2-5 | TRBV18 | once | NA | CASSPAGSETQYF | TGTGCCAGCTCACCGGCAGGTTCAGAGACCCAGTACTTC
TRBJ1-5 | TRBV19 | few | TRBD1 | CASSIKGQGFAGNQPQHF | TGTGCCAGTAGTATCAAGGGACAGGGGTTCGCGGGCAATCAGCCCCAGCATTTT
TRBJ2-3 | TRBV2 | NA | NA | CASTGTTSTDTQYF | TGTGCCAGCACCGGGACAACTAGCACAGATACGCAGTATTTT
TRBJ2-1 | TRBV5-1 | few | TRBD2 | CASSLGLAGASEQFF | TGCGCCAGCAGCTTGGGACTAGCGGGGGCCAGTGAGCAGTTCTTC
TRBJ2-6 | TRBV7-9 | few | NA | CASSIPPGNGANVLTF | TGTGCCAGCAGCATCCCCCCAGGGAATGGGGCCAACGTCCTGACTTTC
TRBJ2-7 | TRBV11-2 | NA | NA | CASSLQLDYEQYF | TGTGCCAGCAGCTTGCAGCTAGACTACGAGCAGTACTTC
TRBJ2-3 | TRBV5-4 | few | NA | CASSLDSDTQYF | TGTGCCAGCAGCTTGGACTCGGATACGCAGTATTTT
TRBJ1-1 | TRBV7-9 | few | TRBD1 | CASTPGQGYTEAFF | TGTGCCAGCACCCCGGGACAGGGATACACTGAAGCTTTCTTT
TRBJ2-7 | TRBV6-5 | NA | TRBD1 | CASRGTGAVHEQYF | TGTGCCAGCAGAGGGACAGGGGCAGTACACGAGCAGTACTTC
TRBJ2-7 | TRBV7-3 | NA | TRBD1 | CASSVNGPGQGYEQYF | TGTGCCAGCAGCGTTAACGGGCCGGGACAGGGCTACGAGCAGTACTTC
TRBJ2-1 | TRBV5-1 | few | TRBD2 | CASSSQLAGGGNEQFF | TGCGCCAGCAGCTCCCAACTAGCGGGGGGCGGGAATGAGCAGTTCTTC